This T cell receptor (beta chain) originates from a study of CD8+CD57+ T cells in acquired aplastic anemia. Study information: Sorted CD4+ plus CD8+ cells gave DNA averaging 3.2 ug.

The CDR3 spans 14 residues. In germline, CDR1 is ENHRY, CDR2 SYGVKD. V trimming: 5 bases; J trimming: 4 bases; junction bases outside the gene matches: 5. The use of genomic DNA as template underpinned the TCR beta VDJ and CDR3 profiling. TCRdb passed the reads through MiXCR, listing each CDR3 protein once. Found here are under 350,000 distinct CDR3 sequences, 50% to 70% of them singletons; the top ten hold 8%. The specimen sequenced was sorted CD4+, CD8+, or CD8+CD57+ T cells (not recorded which) from PBMCs. The receptor was isolated from a human donor with severe aplastic anemia or a healthy control (not recorded which). The V and J genes are TRBV10-3 and TRBJ2-3; 8 positions match TRBD1. The CDR3 DNA reads as TGTGCCATCAGTAGGACAGGGAACGCAGATACGCAGTATTTT. Its protein product is CAISRTGNADTQYF.